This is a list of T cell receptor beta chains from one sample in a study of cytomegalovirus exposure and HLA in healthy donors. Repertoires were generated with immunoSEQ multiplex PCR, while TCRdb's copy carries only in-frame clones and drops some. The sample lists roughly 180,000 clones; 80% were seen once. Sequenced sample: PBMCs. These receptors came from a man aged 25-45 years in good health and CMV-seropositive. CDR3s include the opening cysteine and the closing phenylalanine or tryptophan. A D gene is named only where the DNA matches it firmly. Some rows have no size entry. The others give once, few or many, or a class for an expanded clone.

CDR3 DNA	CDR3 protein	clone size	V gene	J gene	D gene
TGTTCCAGCAGCTCAGATCGCAGGGCGAACACTGAAGCTTTCTTT	CSSSSDRRANTEAFF	NA	TRBV7-9	TRBJ1-1	NA
TGTGCCAGCAACTCTAAACTGATAGCCTCTGGGGCCAACGTCCTGACTTTC	CASNSKLIASGANVLTF	NA	TRBV7-9	TRBJ2-6	NA
TGTGCCAGCAGCCCCTGGGACAGGATCCTCTATGGCTACACCTTC	CASSPWDRILYGYTF	NA	TRBV13	TRBJ1-2	TRBD1
TGTGCCAGTAGCTACTCAGGGGACCAGCCCCAGCATTTT	CASSYSGDQPQHF	NA	TRBV19	TRBJ1-5	NA
TGTGCCAGCAGCGCAAGTTCCCTTAATAGCGGGAGAGGGGATGAGCAGTTCTTC	CASSASSLNSGRGDEQFF	NA	TRBV11-1	TRBJ2-1	TRBD2
TGCGCCAGCAGCTCCCCAGGGGGCGAGGAGACCCAGTACTTC	CASSSPGGEETQYF	once	TRBV5-1	TRBJ2-5	TRBD1
TGTGCCAGCAGCTCCAGACAGTTGAGTGAGCAGTTCTTC	CASSSRQLSEQFF	few	TRBV14	TRBJ2-1	NA
TGCGCCAGCAGCTTGGAAGGGACACACTCTGGAAACACCATATATTTT	CASSLEGTHSGNTIYF	NA	TRBV5-1	TRBJ1-3	NA
TGCGCCAGCACCGACTGGACCGGGGAGCTGTTTTTT	CASTDWTGELFF	NA	TRBV10-2	TRBJ2-2	NA
TGTGCCTGGAGTCGGAGCCCCGACTCCTACAATGAGCAGTTCTTC	CAWSRSPDSYNEQFF	NA	TRBV30	TRBJ2-1	NA
TGTGCCAGTAGTATAGGTGGAGGGTACGAGCAGTACTTC	CASSIGGGYEQYF	NA	TRBV19	TRBJ2-7	NA
TGTGCCAGCAGGTCTGTACCGGACAGGTCCTACGAGCAGTACTTC	CASRSVPDRSYEQYF	NA	TRBV11-3	TRBJ2-7	TRBD1
TGTGCCAGCAGCCTGACTAGCGGGATGGAGAATGAGCAGTTCTTC	CASSLTSGMENEQFF	once	TRBV9	TRBJ2-1	TRBD2
TGTGCCAGCAGCTTGCCAGGGAACTATGGCTACACCTTC	CASSLPGNYGYTF	few	TRBV5-4	TRBJ1-2	NA
TGTGCCTGGAGTGTAGAGGCGGGGGGGAAGACAGATACGCAGTATTTT	CAWSVEAGGKTDTQYF	NA	TRBV30	TRBJ2-3	TRBD2
TGTGCCAGCAGTGACGGCCATACCTCCTATGGCTACACCTTC	CASSDGHTSYGYTF	NA	TRBV6-4	TRBJ1-2	NA
TGTGCCAGCAGCTTGGACAGAAACACCGGGGAGCTGTTTTTT	CASSLDRNTGELFF	NA	TRBV7-9	TRBJ2-2	NA
TGTGCCAGCAGTGGACAGGGGGTAAGGGAAAAACTGTTTTTT	CASSGQGVREKLFF	few	TRBV2	TRBJ1-4	TRBD1
TGTGCCAGCAGAAGACAGGGGGAGACCGGGGAGCTGTTTTTT	CASRRQGETGELFF	NA	TRBV6-4	TRBJ2-2	TRBD1
TGTGCCAGCAGCCCCTGGACAGGGGTAGAGACCCAGTACTTC	CASSPWTGVETQYF	NA	TRBV9	TRBJ2-5	TRBD1
TGTGCCAGCAGCTTAACATTGGGCGGGGAGGATACGCAGTATTTT	CASSLTLGGEDTQYF	NA	TRBV7-7	TRBJ2-3	NA
TGTGCCAGCTCACCAAACCAGGGCAAGTACGAGCAGTACTTC	CASSPNQGKYEQYF	NA	TRBV18	TRBJ2-7	NA
TGTGCCAGCAGCTTAGCAGCTGTCCTGGGGGGGCAAGAGACCCAGTACTTC	CASSLAAVLGGQETQYF	once	TRBV7-9	TRBJ2-5	TRBD2
TGTGCCAGCTCACCCGCTAGCGGGAGCTACAATGAGCAGTTCTTC	CASSPASGSYNEQFF	NA	TRBV18	TRBJ2-1	TRBD2
TGTGCCAGCTCATTATACCGGGACAGGCCCTCCTACGAGCAGTACTTC	CASSLYRDRPSYEQYF	NA	TRBV18	TRBJ2-7	TRBD1
TGTGCCAGCAGTTTACGGTTCCGGGCAGGGGGCCCTCCAACTAATGAAAAACTGTTTTTT	CASSLRFRAGGPPTNEKLFF	once	TRBV28	TRBJ1-4	TRBD1
TGTGCCAGCAGTCTAACTAGCGGGATCTACAATGAGCAGTTCTTC	CASSLTSGIYNEQFF	once	TRBV27	TRBJ2-1	TRBD2
TGCGCCAGTCTCCGGGACAGGGACTCCTACAATGAGCAGTTCTTC	CASLRDRDSYNEQFF	NA	TRBV10-2	TRBJ2-1	TRBD1
TGTGCCAGCAGTTCTCCTTACCCCGGGACTAGCGCACTCTACGAGCAGTACTTC	CASSSPYPGTSALYEQYF	NA	TRBV28	TRBJ2-7	TRBD2
TGTGCCAGCAGTGAGGGCCCGGACAAGGGGTATGGCTACACCTTC	CASSEGPDKGYGYTF	many	TRBV6-1	TRBJ1-2	NA
TGTGCCAGCAGCAAAGTGATATCGGGACTCCGGGACACCGGGGAGCTGTTTTTT	CASSKVISGLRDTGELFF	once	TRBV21-1	TRBJ2-2	NA
TGTGCCAGCAGTCCGACAGAATCCAATCAGCCCCAGCATTTT	CASSPTESNQPQHF	NA	TRBV6-6	TRBJ1-5	NA
TGCGCCAGCCGCCCTACTAGTGCCCAAGAGACCCAGTACTTC	CASRPTSAQETQYF	once	TRBV5-1	TRBJ2-5	NA
TGTGCCAGCAGACGGGAAGACTTTAACACCGGGGAGCTGTTTTTT	CASRREDFNTGELFF	few	TRBV6-5	TRBJ2-2	NA
TGCGCCAGCAGCTCCGGGGGGCCGGGGGTAAATGAGCAGTTCTTC	CASSSGGPGVNEQFF	NA	TRBV5-1	TRBJ2-1	NA
TGTGCCAGCAGTGCTAGACTAGGCACCACAGATACGCAGTATTTT	CASSARLGTTDTQYF	NA	TRBV6-4	TRBJ2-3	NA
TGTGCCAGCAGCTTAGCAGTCGGCGGCTCTGGAAACACCATATATTTT	CASSLAVGGSGNTIYF	NA	TRBV7-9	TRBJ1-3	NA
TGTGCCAGTAGTATCGGGCGGGGGAGCACAGATACGCAGTATTTT	CASSIGRGSTDTQYF	few	TRBV19	TRBJ2-3	TRBD2
TGTGCCACCACCCCAAGGGAGTTACAAGAGACCCAGTACTTC	CATTPRELQETQYF	NA	TRBV6-1	TRBJ2-5	NA
TGTGCCAGCAGTTTCAGACAGGGTTGGCCCCAGCATTTT	CASSFRQGWPQHF	NA	TRBV27	TRBJ1-5	TRBD1
TGTGCCAGCACCGGGATTTACGAGCAGTACTTC	CASTGIYEQYF	once	TRBV28	TRBJ2-7	NA
TGTGCCAGCAGCTTGGGACAGGGTCAGCCCCAGCATTTT	CASSLGQGQPQHF	NA	TRBV5-6	TRBJ1-5	TRBD1
TGTGCCAGCAGCTACCCTTCGGGGGACGTAGATACGCAGTATTTT	CASSYPSGDVDTQYF	NA	TRBV13	TRBJ2-3	NA
TGTGCCAGCAGTGAGCCTAGCGGGCTGAATGAGCAGTTCTTC	CASSEPSGLNEQFF	NA	TRBV2	TRBJ2-1	TRBD2
TGCGCCAGCAGCTCGCCATCTAGCGAGCAGCAGTACTTC	CASSSPSSEQQYF	NA	TRBV5-1	TRBJ2-7	NA
TGTGCCACCAGCAGAGGTATGGTGGCTGGCGGGGGGGCCGTAGATACGCAGTATTTT	CATSRGMVAGGGAVDTQYF	NA	TRBV15	TRBJ2-3	TRBD2
TGTGCCAGCAGCCTACCAACACAGGGTAAGTATGGCTACACCTTC	CASSLPTQGKYGYTF	NA	TRBV6-4	TRBJ1-2	NA
TGTGCCAGCAGCTCGTGGACAGGGGTAGGGGATACGCAGTATTTT	CASSSWTGVGDTQYF	few	TRBV7-2	TRBJ2-3	TRBD1
TGTGCCAGCTCACCAGGCGGGAGGGATACGCAGTATTTT	CASSPGGRDTQYF	few	TRBV18	TRBJ2-3	TRBD2
TGTGCCAGCAGCCAAGAGGGGACAGAGCAGTTCTTC	CASSQEGTEQFF	few	TRBV4-2	TRBJ2-1	NA
TGTGCCAGCAGCCTACAGGGCCGGGAGCTGTTTTTT	CASSLQGRELFF	NA	TRBV13	TRBJ2-2	NA
TGTGCTAGTGGTCCTCGACAGCCAGCTGAAGCTTTCTTT	CASGPRQPAEAFF	NA	TRBV12-5	TRBJ1-1	NA
TGTGCCAGTAGTATAGGGGCAGGGATTGACTATGGCTACACCTTC	CASSIGAGIDYGYTF	NA	TRBV19	TRBJ1-2	NA
TGCGCCAGCAGCCCGGGGACACAGCTCGTCTATGGCTACACCTTC	CASSPGTQLVYGYTF	NA	TRBV5-1	TRBJ1-2	NA
TGTGCCAGCAGCTCATGGGACAGGGTTAGCACAGATACGCAGTATTTT	CASSSWDRVSTDTQYF	NA	TRBV7-9	TRBJ2-3	TRBD1